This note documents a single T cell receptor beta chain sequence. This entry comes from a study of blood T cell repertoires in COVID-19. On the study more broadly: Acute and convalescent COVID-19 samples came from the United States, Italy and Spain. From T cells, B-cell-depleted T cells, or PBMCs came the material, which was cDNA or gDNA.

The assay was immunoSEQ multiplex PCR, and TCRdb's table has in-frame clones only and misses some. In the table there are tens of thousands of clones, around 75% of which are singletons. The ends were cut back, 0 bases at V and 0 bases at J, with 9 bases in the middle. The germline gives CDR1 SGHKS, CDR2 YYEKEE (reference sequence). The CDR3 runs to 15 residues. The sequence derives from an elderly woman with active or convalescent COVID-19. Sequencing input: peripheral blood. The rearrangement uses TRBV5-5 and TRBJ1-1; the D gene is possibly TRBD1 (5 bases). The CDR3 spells CASSLGGLLNTEAFF. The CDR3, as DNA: TGTGCCAGCAGCTTGGGGGGACTATTGAACACTGAAGCTTTCTTT.